The 7 T cell receptor beta chains below come from one sample, sequenced in a study of cytomegalovirus exposure and HLA in healthy donors. The PCR had 60 Vbeta and 13 Jbeta primers. Libraries were prepared by immunoSEQ multiplex PCR; TCRdb keeps only in-frame clonotypes and omits some of them. This table holds under 150,000 clones, approximately 81% found once. Sequenced material: PBMCs. Receptor source: a man aged 18 to 29 in good health and CMV-seronegative.

This chain connects TRBV27 to TRBJ1-5; possibly TRBD1 for D (5 bases). Per germline, CDR1 MNHEY and CDR2 SMNVEV (reference sequence). Trimming removed 3 bases from V and 2 bases from J, with 11 bases in between. CDR3 length: 15 residues. Here the CDR3 reads CASSLGGNGNQPQHF. CDR3 in DNA: TGTGCCAGCAGTTTGGGGGGGAACGGCAATCAGCCCCAGCATTTT.

The rearrangement uses TRBV9 and TRBJ2-5, with a tentative D call TRBD1 (6 bases). With 4 bases removed from V and 3 bases from J, the gap between germline ends came to 16 bases. From germline, CDR1 is SGDLS and CDR2 YYNGEE. This CDR3 spans 15 amino acids. CDR3 protein: CASSPHTGSKETQYF. The CDR3 bases are TGTGCCAGCAGCCCACACACAGGGTCCAAAGAGACCCAGTACTTC.

This clone was seen more than once but under ten times. J is TRBJ2-3 and V is TRBV4-3; a weak D match, TRBD2 (5 bases). CDR1 is LGHNA and CDR2 is YSLEER in the germline V gene. V was trimmed by 8 bases and J by 2 bases, leaving 14 bases between them. This CDR3 has 14 residues. The CDR3 DNA is TGCGCCAGCCGACCTGAGGGCCTCACAGATACGCAGTATTTT. Protein product: CASRPEGLTDTQYF.

The chain joins TRBV5-1 to TRBJ1-4, with D uncertain. Germline values: CDR1 SGHRS, CDR2 YFSETQ. This CDR3 has 14 residues. V was clipped by 1 base and J by 4 bases, with 8 bases between them. CDR3 sequence reads: CASSLTTNNEKLFF. The DNA for the CDR3 is TGCGCCAGCAGCTTGACTACCAATAATGAAAAACTGTTTTTT. Based on the CDR3 plus reference TRBV5-1 and TRBJ1-4, the full variable domain is KAGVTQTPRYLIKTRGQQVTLSCSPISGHRSVSWYQQTPGQGLQFLFEYFSETQRNKGNFPGRFSGRQFSNSRSEMNVSTLELGDSALYLCASSLTTNNEKLFFGSGTQLSVL.

The chain joins TRBV29-1 to TRBJ1-1; D gene ambiguous. Trimming cost V 2 bases and J 1 base, with 8 bases left between them. The germline V gene encodes CDR1 SQVTM and CDR2 ANQGSEA. This CDR3 has 13 residues. The CDR3 coding sequence is TGCAGCGTTGAACTGGCAGGGAACACTGAAGCTTTCTTT. Amino acids: CSVELAGNTEAFF.

The CDR3 DNA reads as TGTGCCAGCTCACCTCCGATTAGACAGGTCACTGAAGCTTTCTTT. Translated, it gives CASSPPIRQVTEAFF. The chain uses TRBV18 and TRBJ1-1; perhaps TRBD1 as D (6 bases). Germline V gene data show CDR1 as KGHSH and CDR2 as LQKENI. V dropped 3 bases and J dropped 4 bases, with 15 bases sitting between them. The CDR3 has 15 residues.

The chain is built from TRBV9 and TRBJ2-2, with a possible D match to TRBD2 (5 bases). The CDR3 totals 15 residues. Per the germline V gene, CDR1 is SGDLS and CDR2 is YYNGEE. V was shortened by 0 bases and J by 5 bases, with 11 bases between the two germline ends. This CDR3 reads CASSVGGATTGELFF. CDR3 nucleotide sequence: TGTGCCAGCAGCGTAGGGGGAGCTACAACCGGGGAGCTGTTTTTT.